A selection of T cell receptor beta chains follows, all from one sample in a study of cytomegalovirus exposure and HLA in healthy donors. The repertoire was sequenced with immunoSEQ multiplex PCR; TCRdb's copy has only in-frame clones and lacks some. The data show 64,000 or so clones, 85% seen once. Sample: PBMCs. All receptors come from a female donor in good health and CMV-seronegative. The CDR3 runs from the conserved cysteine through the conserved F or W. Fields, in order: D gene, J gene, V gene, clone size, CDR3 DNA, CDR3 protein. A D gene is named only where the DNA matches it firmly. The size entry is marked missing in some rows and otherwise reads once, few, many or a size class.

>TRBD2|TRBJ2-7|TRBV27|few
TGTGCCAGCAGTCGCAGCGGGAGCGGCCACTACGAGCAGTACTTC
CASSRSGSGHYEQYF
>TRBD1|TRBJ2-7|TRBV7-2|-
TGTGCCAGCAGCCCCCTCGGAAGACAGGGAGCCTACGAGCAGTACTTC
CASSPLGRQGAYEQYF
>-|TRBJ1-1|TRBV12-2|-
TGTGCAAGTCGCTTTCGACCCAGGGTGGGTACTGAAGCTTTCTTT
CASRFRPRVGTEAFF
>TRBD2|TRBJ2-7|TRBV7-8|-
TGTGCCAGCAGCTTAGTTAGCGGGTCCTACGAGCAGTACTTC
CASSLVSGSYEQYF
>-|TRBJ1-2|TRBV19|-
TGTGCCAGTAGTACGGGGTTTAGTGGCTACACCTTC
CASSTGFSGYTF
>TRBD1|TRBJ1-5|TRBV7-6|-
TGTGCCAGCAGCTTAGAGGGGGCGCGGAGTCAGCCCCAGCATTTT
CASSLEGARSQPQHF
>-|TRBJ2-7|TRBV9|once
TGTGCCAGCAGCCCGGGATCCTACGAGCAGTACTTC
CASSPGSYEQYF
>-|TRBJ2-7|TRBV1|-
TGCACCAGCAGCCAAGAGACAGGGGGCTACTCCTACGAGCAGTACTTC
CTSSQETGGYSYEQYF
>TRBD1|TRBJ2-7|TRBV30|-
TGTGCCGGGATGACAGGGCCCGAGCAGTACTTC
CAGMTGPEQYF
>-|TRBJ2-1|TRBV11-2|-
TGTGCCAGCAGCTTAGATCTATTGCGGTATGAGCAGTTCTTC
CASSLDLLRYEQFF
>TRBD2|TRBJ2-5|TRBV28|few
TGTGCCAGCAGCTTATCTCGGGGGGTAATAGAGACCCAGTACTTC
CASSLSRGVIETQYF
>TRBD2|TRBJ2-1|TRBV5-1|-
TGCGCCAGCAGCTTGGGGACTAGCGGGCCAAGCTCCTACAATGAGCAGTTCTTC
CASSLGTSGPSSYNEQFF
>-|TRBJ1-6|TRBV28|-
TGTGCCAGCAGTTTACCTGACAGGAATTCACCCCTCCACTTT
CASSLPDRNSPLHF
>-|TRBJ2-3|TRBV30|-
TGTGCCTGGAGTGGGACAGTAGACACCAAGGCTACGCAGTATTTT
CAWSGTVDTKATQYF
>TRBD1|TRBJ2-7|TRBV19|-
TGTGCCAATAGCCCGGACAGGGGTGCCTACGAGCAGTACTTC
CANSPDRGAYEQYF
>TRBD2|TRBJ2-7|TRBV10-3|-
TGTGCCATCAGTGATACAGCGGGAGGGTTCTACGAGCAGTACTTC
CAISDTAGGFYEQYF
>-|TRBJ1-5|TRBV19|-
TGTGCCAGTAGTATAGATGGCAGGCCTAGCAATCAGCCCCAGCATTTT
CASSIDGRPSNQPQHF
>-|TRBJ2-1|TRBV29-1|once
TGCAGCGTTTCCCCTCCCCAGGGACTCTCAAACAATGAGCAGTTCTTC
CSVSPPQGLSNNEQFF
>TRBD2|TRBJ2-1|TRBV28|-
TGTGCCAGCAGTGTGGGACTAGCGGCCTACAATGAGCAGTTCTTC
CASSVGLAAYNEQFF
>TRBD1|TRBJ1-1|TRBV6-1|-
TGTGCCAGCAGTGAACGGGACAGGGGTGCAACTTTCTTT
CASSERDRGATFF
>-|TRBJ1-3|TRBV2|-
TGTGCCAGCAGTACCCAGGGCTCTGGAAACACCATATATTTT
CASSTQGSGNTIYF
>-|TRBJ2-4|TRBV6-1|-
TGTGCCAGCAGCGTACTAGCCAAAAACATTCAGTACTTC
CASSVLAKNIQYF
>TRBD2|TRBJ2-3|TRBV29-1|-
TGCAGCGTTGACGATGGGGGAGGGCCTGGGGATACGCAGTATTTT
CSVDDGGGPGDTQYF
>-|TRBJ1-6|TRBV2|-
TGTGCCAGCAGAGTAACCGGGACTGCTCCGGGTTCACCCCTCCACTTT
CASRVTGTAPGSPLHF
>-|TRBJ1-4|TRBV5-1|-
TGCGCCAGCAGCCCATTACAGGGAGCAACTAATGAAAAACTGTTTTTT
CASSPLQGATNEKLFF
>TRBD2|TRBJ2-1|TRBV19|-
TGTGCCAGTAGTCCTTTAGCGGGAGGGGAACGCAATGAGCAGTTCTTC
CASSPLAGGERNEQFF
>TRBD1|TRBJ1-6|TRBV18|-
TGTGCCAGCTCACCAATTAGACAGGGGCACTATAATTCACCCCTCCACTTT
CASSPIRQGHYNSPLHF
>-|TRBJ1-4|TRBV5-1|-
TGCGCCAGCAGCTTTGACAGTCTTAATGAAAAACTGTTTTTT
CASSFDSLNEKLFF
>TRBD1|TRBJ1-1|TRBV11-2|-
TGTGCCAGCAGCTTATGGCAGGGGGACACTGAAGCTTTCTTT
CASSLWQGDTEAFF
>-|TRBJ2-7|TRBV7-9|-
TGTGCCAGCAGCTCGGGGGACTACGAGCAGTACTTC
CASSSGDYEQYF
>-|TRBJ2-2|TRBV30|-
TGTGCCAGATCGCCAGGGCGTACCACCGGGGAGCTGTTTTTT
CARSPGRTTGELFF
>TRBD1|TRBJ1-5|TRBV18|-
TGTGCCAGCTCACCGCTCAGGGGGAAAGATCAGCCCCAGCATTTT
CASSPLRGKDQPQHF
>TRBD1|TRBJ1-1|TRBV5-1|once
TGCGCCAGCTGGGACAGGGATCTCTCCACTGAAGCTTTCTTT
CASWDRDLSTEAFF
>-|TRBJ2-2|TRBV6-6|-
TGTGCCAGCAGTTACTCGGCGCGGGGGCCGGGGGAGCTGTTTTTT
CASSYSARGPGELFF
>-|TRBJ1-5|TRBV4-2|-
TGTGCCAGCAGCCAAGTCAACAGTTATCAGCCCCAGCATTTT
CASSQVNSYQPQHF
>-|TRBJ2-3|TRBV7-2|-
TGTGCCAGCAGCTTAGAGGCCTTGGTGCTAGGCACAGATACGCAGTATTTT
CASSLEALVLGTDTQYF
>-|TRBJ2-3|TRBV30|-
TGTGCCTGGAGCCTAGGGAGGAGGCCTACGCAGTATTTT
CAWSLGRRPTQYF
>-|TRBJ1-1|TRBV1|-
TGCACCAGCAGCCAAGCGGCCCCGGGACAGAAGGGGGAAAACACTGAAGCTTTCTTT
CTSSQAAPGQKGENTEAFF
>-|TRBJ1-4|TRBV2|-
TGTGCCAGCAGTGAAACAACAGGAATAAATGAAAAACTGTTTTTT
CASSETTGINEKLFF
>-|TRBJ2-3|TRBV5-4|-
TGTGCCAGCAGCTCGATGCGCGGGGGCACAGATACGCAGTATTTT
CASSSMRGGTDTQYF
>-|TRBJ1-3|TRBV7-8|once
TGTGCCAGCAGCTTAGCGGGCGGGACGGTGGGAAACACCATATATTTT
CASSLAGGTVGNTIYF
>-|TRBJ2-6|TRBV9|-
TGTGCCAGCAGCGTACCCCGCTCTGGGGCCAACGGCCTGACTTTC
CASSVPRSGANGLTF
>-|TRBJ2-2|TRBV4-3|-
TGCGCCAGCAGCCCGGCCGGGGGACGGGAGCTGTTTTTT
CASSPAGGRELFF
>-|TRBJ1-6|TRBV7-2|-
TGTGCCAGCAGCCGAAACCGGAGTAATTCACCCCTCCACTTT
CASSRNRSNSPLHF
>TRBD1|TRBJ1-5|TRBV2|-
TGTGCCAGCAGTGGGACAGGGGAGGTTGTGAAGCCCCAGCATTTT
CASSGTGEVVKPQHF
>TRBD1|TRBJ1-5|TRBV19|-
TGTGCCAGTAGAAACCCGGCGGGACAGTTGGGCCTTTGGGACAATCAGCCCCAGCATTTT
CASRNPAGQLGLWDNQPQHF
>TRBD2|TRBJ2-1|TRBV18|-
TGTGCCAGCTCACCGCGGGAGACGGATAGTGAGCAGTTCTTC
CASSPRETDSEQFF
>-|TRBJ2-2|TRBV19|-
TGTGCCAGTAGTATTGGGGCCCTGGCAGTCCTCATGAACACCGGGGAGCTGTTTTTT
CASSIGALAVLMNTGELFF
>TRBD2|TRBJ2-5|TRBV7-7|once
TGTGCTAGCAGCTTAGGTCAGCGGGGGGACCAAGAGACCCAGTACTTC
CASSLGQRGDQETQYF
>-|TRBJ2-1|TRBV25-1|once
TGTGCCAGCAGTGGAGCTACCGGGACTCCCTACAATGAGCAGTTCTTC
CASSGATGTPYNEQFF
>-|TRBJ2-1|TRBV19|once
TGTGCCGCCAGCCAGGGGCATGAGCAGTTCTTC
CAASQGHEQFF
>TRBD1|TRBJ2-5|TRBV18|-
TGTGCCAGTCGACAGGGGGCGACAGAGACCCAGTACTTC
CASRQGATETQYF